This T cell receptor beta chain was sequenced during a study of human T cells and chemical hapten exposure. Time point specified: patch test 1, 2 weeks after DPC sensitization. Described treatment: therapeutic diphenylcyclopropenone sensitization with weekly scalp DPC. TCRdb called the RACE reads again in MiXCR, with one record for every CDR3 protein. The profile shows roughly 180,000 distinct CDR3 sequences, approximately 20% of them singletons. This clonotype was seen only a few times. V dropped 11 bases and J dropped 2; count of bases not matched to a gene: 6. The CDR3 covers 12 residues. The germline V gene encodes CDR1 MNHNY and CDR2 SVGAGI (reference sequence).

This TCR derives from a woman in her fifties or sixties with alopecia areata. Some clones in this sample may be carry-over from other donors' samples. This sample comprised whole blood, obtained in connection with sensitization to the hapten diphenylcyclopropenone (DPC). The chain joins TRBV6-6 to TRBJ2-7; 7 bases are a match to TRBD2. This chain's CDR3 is CAATGGTYEQYF. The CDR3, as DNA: TGTGCCGCAACGGGAGGAACCTACGAGCAGTACTTC.